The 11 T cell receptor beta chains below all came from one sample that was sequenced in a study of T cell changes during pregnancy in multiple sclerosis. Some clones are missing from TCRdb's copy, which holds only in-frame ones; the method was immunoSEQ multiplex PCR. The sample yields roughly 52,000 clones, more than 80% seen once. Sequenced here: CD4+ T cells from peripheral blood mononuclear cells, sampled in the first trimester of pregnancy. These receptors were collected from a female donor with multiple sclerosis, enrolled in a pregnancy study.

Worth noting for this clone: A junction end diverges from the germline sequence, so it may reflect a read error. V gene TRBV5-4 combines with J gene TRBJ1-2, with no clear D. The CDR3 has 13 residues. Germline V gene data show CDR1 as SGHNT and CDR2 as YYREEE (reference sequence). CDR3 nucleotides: TGTGCCAGCAGTTTGGGAGGAACCTATGGCTACACCTTC. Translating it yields CASSLGGTYGYTF.

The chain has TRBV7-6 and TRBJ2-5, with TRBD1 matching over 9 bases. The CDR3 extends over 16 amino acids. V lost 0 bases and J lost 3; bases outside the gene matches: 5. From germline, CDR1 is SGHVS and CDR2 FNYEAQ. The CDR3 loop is CASSLATGGIEETQYF. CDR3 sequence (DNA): TGTGCCAGCAGCTTAGCGACAGGGGGAATCGAAGAGACCCAGTACTTC.

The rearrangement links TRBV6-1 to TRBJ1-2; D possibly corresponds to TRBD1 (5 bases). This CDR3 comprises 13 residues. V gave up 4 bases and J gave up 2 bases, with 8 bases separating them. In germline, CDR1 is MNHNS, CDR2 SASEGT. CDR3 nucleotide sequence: TGTGCCAGCAGTGGGGGGGACAACTATGGCTACACCTTC. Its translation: CASSGGDNYGYTF.

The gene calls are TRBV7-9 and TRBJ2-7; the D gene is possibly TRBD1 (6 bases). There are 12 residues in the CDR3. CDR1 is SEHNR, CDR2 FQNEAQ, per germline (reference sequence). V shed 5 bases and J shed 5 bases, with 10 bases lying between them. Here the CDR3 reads CASSLTGNEQYF. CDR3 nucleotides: TGTGCCAGCAGCCTTACAGGGAACGAGCAGTACTTC.

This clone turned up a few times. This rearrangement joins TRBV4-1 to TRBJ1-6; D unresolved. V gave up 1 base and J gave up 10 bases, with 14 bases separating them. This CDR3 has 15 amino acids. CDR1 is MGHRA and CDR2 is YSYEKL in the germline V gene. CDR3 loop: CASSQVTTGGSPLHF. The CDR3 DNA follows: TGCGCCAGCAGCCAAGTAACGACGGGTGGCTCACCCCTCCACTTT.

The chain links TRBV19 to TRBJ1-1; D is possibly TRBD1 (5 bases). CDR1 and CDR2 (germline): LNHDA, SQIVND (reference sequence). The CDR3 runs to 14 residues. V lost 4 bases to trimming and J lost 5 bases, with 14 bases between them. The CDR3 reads CASSKGLVATEAFF. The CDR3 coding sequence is TGTGCCAGTAGTAAGGGACTCGTCGCTACTGAAGCTTTCTTT.

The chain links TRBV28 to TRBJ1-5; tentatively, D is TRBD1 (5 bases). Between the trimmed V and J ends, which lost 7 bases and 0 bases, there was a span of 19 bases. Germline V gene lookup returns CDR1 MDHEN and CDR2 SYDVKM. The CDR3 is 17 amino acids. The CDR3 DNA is TGTGCCAGCACTACCATAAAGGGGTCCGTTAGCAATCAGCCCCAGCATTTT. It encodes CASTTIKGSVSNQPQHF.

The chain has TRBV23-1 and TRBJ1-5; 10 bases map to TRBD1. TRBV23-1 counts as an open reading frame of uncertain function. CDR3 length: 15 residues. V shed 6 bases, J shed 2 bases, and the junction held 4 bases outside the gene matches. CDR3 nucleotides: TGCGCCAGCAGACACGGGACAGGGGGCAATCAGCCCCAGCATTTT. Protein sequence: CASRHGTGGNQPQHF.

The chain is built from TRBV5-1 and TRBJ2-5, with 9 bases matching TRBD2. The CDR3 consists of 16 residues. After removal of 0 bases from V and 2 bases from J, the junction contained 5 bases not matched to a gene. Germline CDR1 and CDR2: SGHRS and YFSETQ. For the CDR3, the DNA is TGCGCCAGCAGCTTGGTGCCTAGCGGGGAACAAGAGACCCAGTACTTC. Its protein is CASSLVPSGEQETQYF.

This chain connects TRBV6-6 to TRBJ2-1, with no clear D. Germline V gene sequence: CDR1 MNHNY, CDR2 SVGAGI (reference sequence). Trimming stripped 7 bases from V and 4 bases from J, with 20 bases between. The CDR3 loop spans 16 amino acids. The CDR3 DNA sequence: TGTGCCAGCATCTCCCGGCAAACGTCGAGGTACAATGAGCAGTTCTTC. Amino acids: CASISRQTSRYNEQFF.

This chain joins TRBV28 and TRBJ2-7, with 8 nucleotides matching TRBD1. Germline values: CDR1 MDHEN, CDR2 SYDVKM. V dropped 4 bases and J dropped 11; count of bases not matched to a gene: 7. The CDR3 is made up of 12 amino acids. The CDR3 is CASSSPDREEYF. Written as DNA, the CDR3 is TGTGCCAGCAGTTCCCCGGACAGGGAGGAGTACTTC.